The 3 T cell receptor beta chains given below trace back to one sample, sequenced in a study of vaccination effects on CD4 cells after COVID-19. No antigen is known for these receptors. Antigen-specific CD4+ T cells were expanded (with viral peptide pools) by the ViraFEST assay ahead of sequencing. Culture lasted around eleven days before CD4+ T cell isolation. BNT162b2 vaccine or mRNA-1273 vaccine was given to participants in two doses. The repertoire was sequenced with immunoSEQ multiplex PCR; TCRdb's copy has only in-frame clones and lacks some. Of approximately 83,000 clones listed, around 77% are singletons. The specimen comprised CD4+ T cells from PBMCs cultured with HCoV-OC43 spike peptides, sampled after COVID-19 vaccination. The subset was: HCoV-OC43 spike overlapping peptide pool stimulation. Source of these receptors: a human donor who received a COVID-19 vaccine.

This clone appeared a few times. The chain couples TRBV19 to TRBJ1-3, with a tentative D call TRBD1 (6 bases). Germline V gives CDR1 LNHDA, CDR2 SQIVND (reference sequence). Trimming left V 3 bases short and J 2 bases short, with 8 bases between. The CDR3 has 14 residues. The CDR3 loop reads CASSMGGPGNTIYF. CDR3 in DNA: TGTGCCAGTAGTATGGGGGGCCCTGGAAACACCATATATTTT. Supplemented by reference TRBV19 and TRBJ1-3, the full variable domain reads DGGITQSPKYLFRKEGQNVTLSCEQNLNHDAMYWYRQDPGQGLRLIYYSQIVNDFQKGDIAEGYSVSREKKESFPLTVTSAQKNPTAFYLCASSMGGPGNTIYFGEGSWLTVV.

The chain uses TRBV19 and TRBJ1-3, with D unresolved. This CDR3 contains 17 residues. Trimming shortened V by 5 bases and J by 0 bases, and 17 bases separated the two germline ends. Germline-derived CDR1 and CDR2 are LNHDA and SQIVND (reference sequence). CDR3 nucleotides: TGTGCCAGTAGTTGGAGATCGGACGGTGGCTCTGGAAACACCATATATTTT. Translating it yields CASSWRSDGGSGNTIYF.

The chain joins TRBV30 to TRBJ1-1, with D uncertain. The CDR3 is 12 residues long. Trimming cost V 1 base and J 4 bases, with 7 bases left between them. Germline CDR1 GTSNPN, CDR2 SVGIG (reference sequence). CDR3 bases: TGTGCCTGGAGTGCCGGTGGCACTGAAGCTTTCTTT. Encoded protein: CAWSAGGTEAFF.